This entry describes one TCR beta chain. The data were obtained in a study of blood T cell repertoires in COVID-19. In the study overall: In each case, the material was cDNA or gDNA derived from T cells, B-cell-depleted T cells, or PBMCs.

This CDR3 comprises 18 residues. The V gene end was trimmed by 3 bases and the J gene end by 4 bases; junction bases not matched to a gene: 15. Looked up from germline, CDR1 is MDHEN and CDR2 is SYDVKM. The table came from immunoSEQ multiplex PCR; TCRdb's copy has only in-frame clones and leaves some out. The sample lists 110,000 or so clones; 60% to 85% were seen once. The sample was peripheral blood. The TCR was taken from a man in his 70s with acute or convalescent COVID-19. The chain joins TRBV28 to TRBJ2-1; 7 bases agree with TRBD2. The CDR3 DNA reads as TGTGCCAGCAGTTTGTCGTGGGGGGGGTCTAGCGGATACAATGAGCAGTTCTTC. It translates to CASSLSWGGSSGYNEQFF. The full variable domain, in which reference TRBV28 and TRBJ2-1 provide the parts outside the CDR3, is DVKVTQSSRYLVKRTGEKVFLECVQDMDHENMFWYRQDPGLGLRLIYFSYDVKMKEKGDIPEGYSVSREKKERFSLILESASTNQTSMYLCASSLSWGGSSGYNEQFFGPGTRLTVL.